The 5 T cell receptor beta chains below all came from one sample that was sequenced in a study of blood T cell repertoires in COVID-19. Method: immunoSEQ multiplex PCR; TCRdb's copy keeps in-frame clones and lacks some. This repertoire shows about 200,000 clones, approximately 90% found once; its top ten account for around 4.8%. Material: peripheral blood. Receptor source: a middle-aged woman with acute or convalescent COVID-19.

A single count supports this clone. V and J are TRBV11-2 and TRBJ2-3, with a possible D match to TRBD2 (6 bases). The CDR3 contains 15 residues. The germline V gene encodes CDR1 SGHAT and CDR2 FQNNGV. V was shortened by 4 bases and J by 2 bases, with 13 bases between the two germline ends. CDR3 DNA: TGTGCCAGCAGCTCGGGACTCCCGTTCACAGATACGCAGTATTTT. The encoded protein is CASSSGLPFTDTQYF. Full variable domain (outside the CDR3, taken from reference TRBV11-2 and TRBJ2-3): EAGVAQSPRYKIIEKRQSVAFWCNPISGHATLYWYQQILGQGPKLLIQFQNNGVVDDSQLPKDRFSAERLKGVDSTLKIQPAKLEDSAVYLCASSSGLPFTDTQYFGPGTRLTVL.

CDR3 nucleotide sequence: TGTGCCAGCAGTGGGCGGATAAACACTGAAGCTTTCTTT. Translated: CASSGRINTEAFF. This sequence joins TRBV2 and TRBJ1-1; unclear D gene. Germline CDR1 and CDR2: SNHLY and FYNNEI. CDR3 length equals 13 residues. Between the trimmed V and J ends, which lost 4 bases and 2 bases, there was a span of 8 bases. The variable domain in full, completed from reference TRBV2 and TRBJ1-1, reads EPEVTQTPSHQVTQMGQEVILRCVPISNHLYFYWYRQILGQKVEFLVSFYNNEISEKSEIFDDQFSVERPDGSNFTLKIRSTKLEDSAMYFCASSGRINTEAFFGQGTRLTVV.

This sequence joins TRBV9 and TRBJ2-1; 8 bases agree with TRBD2. V lost 3 bases and J lost 6; bases outside the gene matches: 11. This CDR3 spans 16 amino acids. CDR1 and CDR2 (germline): SGDLS, YYNGEE. CDR3 DNA: TGTGCCAGCAGCGCCGGGGGGGGTCAGGGTTTCAATGAGCAGTTCTTC. Translated, it gives CASSAGGGQGFNEQFF.

The chain uses TRBV5-5 and TRBJ1-3, with D perhaps matching TRBD1 (5 bases). The CDR3 runs 15 residues. Trimming removed 0 bases at V and 6 bases at J, with 13 bases between. Germline V lookup: CDR1 SGHKS, CDR2 YYEKEE (reference sequence). In DNA, the CDR3 is TGTGCCAGCAGCTTGGGAGGCGGGGGAGTAAACACCATATATTTT. It yields the protein CASSLGGGGVNTIYF. Drawing the rest from reference TRBV5-5 and TRBJ1-3, the complete variable domain is DAGVTQSPTHLIKTRGQQVTLRCSPISGHKSVSWYQQVLGQGPQFIFQYYEKEERGRGNFPDRFSARQFPNYSSELNVNALLLGDSALYLCASSLGGGGVNTIYFGEGSWLTVV.

This clone was seen a few times. V usage is TRBV7-2 and J usage is TRBJ1-2, with D possibly being TRBD1 (5 bases). The CDR3 is made up of 16 amino acids. The germline CDR1 and CDR2 sequences are SGHTA and FQGNSA. Deletions cut 5 bases from V and 8 bases from J, with 24 bases between. CDR3 loop: CASSPGGFGMVEGYTF. Here the CDR3 DNA reads TGTGCCAGCAGCCCGGGGGGGTTCGGGATGGTGGAAGGCTACACCTTC.